The TCR beta chain under discussion was sequenced for a study of blood T cell repertoires in COVID-19. Study as a whole: PBMCs, B-cell-depleted T cells, or T cells provided the cDNA or gDNA that made up the material.

As originally analysed: Scientists estimated how many nucleated cells there were by amplifying reference gene primers. The method was immunoSEQ multiplex PCR; TCRdb's version includes in-frame clones alone and lacks a portion of them. V and J calls plus clone size are reproduced from that table; the DNA served to infer D and trimming. The data contain 150,000 to 200,000 clones, 80% to 90% of them seen just once; the ten biggest clones take up 7% to 10%. Sequencing was done on a sample of peripheral blood. The receptor was isolated from a man over 45 with active or convalescent COVID-19.

The CDR3 sequence: CASSIPGNTEAFF. In DNA form, the CDR3 reads TGTGCCAGTAGTATTCCAGGGAACACTGAAGCTTTCTTT. The chain combines TRBV19 with TRBJ1-1; D unclear. The length of the CDR3 is 13 residues. From germline, CDR1 is LNHDA and CDR2 SQIVND (reference sequence). Deletions cut 3 bases from V and 1 base from J, with 6 bases between.